Listed below are T cell receptor beta chains from one sample, sequenced in a study of cytotoxic CD8 clonotypes in ibrutinib-treated CLL. Sequencing used immunoSEQ multiplex PCR; TCRdb keeps in-frame clones, though not all of them. Of roughly 200,000 clones in the sample, about 72% were seen once. This specimen was PBMCs, taken after 24 months of ibrutinib treatment. All receptors derive from a human donor with chronic lymphocytic leukemia. Both conserved end residues are part of each CDR3. The D gene is left open where the match is weak. Size is stated for part of the rows, as once, few or many counts, or as a class when the clone is expanded.

TRBV6-5	TRBJ2-3	few	-	TGTGCCAGCAGACCAATGGGCACAGATACGCAGTATTTT	CASRPMGTDTQYF
TRBV27	TRBJ2-3	-	TRBD2	TGTGCCAGCAGTCAGACCCCCCGACTAGCGCATAGCACAGATACGCAGTATTTT	CASSQTPRLAHSTDTQYF
TRBV27	TRBJ2-7	-	-	TGTGCCAGCAGTCTTTACGACAGTACCGACGAGCAGTACTTC	CASSLYDSTDEQYF
TRBV5-4	TRBJ2-7	-	-	TGTGCCAGCAGCTTGGGTTCAGGGTCTACCTACGAGCAGTACTTC	CASSLGSGSTYEQYF
TRBV7-9	TRBJ1-2	few	-	TGTGCCAGCAGCCCGGACCACTATGGCTACACCTTC	CASSPDHYGYTF
TRBV5-5	TRBJ2-7	-	TRBD2	TGTGCCAGCAGCTTTGCTAGCGGGAGGGTCTACGAGCAGTACTTC	CASSFASGRVYEQYF
TRBV4-3	TRBJ2-6	-	TRBD1	TGCGCCAGCAGCCAAGAAAGGACAGGGGGTTCCACTGGGGCCAACGTCCTGACTTTC	CASSQERTGGSTGANVLTF
TRBV5-6	TRBJ2-7	-	TRBD2	TGTGCCAGCAGCTTGGGGGTTAGCGGGAGGGAGTACGAGCAGTACTTC	CASSLGVSGREYEQYF
TRBV15	TRBJ1-1	-	-	TGTGCCACCAGCAGAGATCTGGGGCCCCTGCGAGCTTTCTTT	CATSRDLGPLRAFF
TRBV5-6	TRBJ2-5	-	TRBD2	TGTGCCAGCAGCTTGGTCCTTAGCGGGAGGTCTGAGACCCAGTACTTC	CASSLVLSGRSETQYF
TRBV28	TRBJ1-1	-	TRBD1	TGTGCCAGCAGGGAGACAGGGGGCCGTAGGACTGAAGCTTTCTTT	CASRETGGRRTEAFF
TRBV7-8	TRBJ2-7	-	TRBD2	TGTGCCAGCAGCCCCAGGGCGGGAGGACCCGGGGAGCAGTACTTC	CASSPRAGGPGEQYF
TRBV5-8	TRBJ1-5	-	TRBD1	TGTGCCAGCATCCGCAGGGGGAGGGCCCAGCCCCAGCATTTT	CASIRRGRAQPQHF
TRBV6-5	TRBJ1-4	-	-	TGTGCCAGCAGTCGACAGGAGGGTAATGAAAAACTGTTTTTT	CASSRQEGNEKLFF
TRBV30	TRBJ2-1	-	-	TGTGCCTGGAGTGGGGTGGCGAAGAGGGACAATGAGCAGTTCTTC	CAWSGVAKRDNEQFF
TRBV7-3	TRBJ2-7	few	-	TGTGCCAGCAGCTCCGATGACGGGCCGTACGAGCAGTACTTC	CASSSDDGPYEQYF
TRBV6-5	TRBJ1-2	-	TRBD1	TGTGCCAGCAGCATCGACAGGGTTGGCTACACCTTC	CASSIDRVGYTF
TRBV7-9	TRBJ2-1	-	-	TGTGCCAGCAGCTTGGGATCCTTACACAATGAGCAGTTCTTC	CASSLGSLHNEQFF
TRBV19	TRBJ2-1	-	TRBD2	TGTGCCAGTAGTGTGGCGGGAGCGAACAATGAGCAGTTCTTC	CASSVAGANNEQFF
TRBV5-1	TRBJ2-4	-	TRBD1	TGCGCCAGCAGCTTGAGACAGGGTCGTAGTGACATTCAGTACTTC	CASSLRQGRSDIQYF
TRBV4-1	TRBJ2-7	-	-	TGCGCCAGCAGCGACCAGTTCCCGCACCCTCTCGAGCAGTACTTC	CASSDQFPHPLEQYF
TRBV28	TRBJ2-1	-	-	TGTGCCAGCCAGACCGATTACAATGAGCAGTTCTTC	CASQTDYNEQFF
TRBV28	TRBJ2-3	once	TRBD2	TGTGCCAGCAGCGGGACTAGCGGGAGAAGGCTTGGCACAGATACGCAGTATTTT	CASSGTSGRRLGTDTQYF
TRBV10-3	TRBJ2-3	few	TRBD2	TGTGCCATCAGTGCCAACACCGGGACTAGCGGCCGTAGGAATACGCAGTATTTT	CAISANTGTSGRRNTQYF